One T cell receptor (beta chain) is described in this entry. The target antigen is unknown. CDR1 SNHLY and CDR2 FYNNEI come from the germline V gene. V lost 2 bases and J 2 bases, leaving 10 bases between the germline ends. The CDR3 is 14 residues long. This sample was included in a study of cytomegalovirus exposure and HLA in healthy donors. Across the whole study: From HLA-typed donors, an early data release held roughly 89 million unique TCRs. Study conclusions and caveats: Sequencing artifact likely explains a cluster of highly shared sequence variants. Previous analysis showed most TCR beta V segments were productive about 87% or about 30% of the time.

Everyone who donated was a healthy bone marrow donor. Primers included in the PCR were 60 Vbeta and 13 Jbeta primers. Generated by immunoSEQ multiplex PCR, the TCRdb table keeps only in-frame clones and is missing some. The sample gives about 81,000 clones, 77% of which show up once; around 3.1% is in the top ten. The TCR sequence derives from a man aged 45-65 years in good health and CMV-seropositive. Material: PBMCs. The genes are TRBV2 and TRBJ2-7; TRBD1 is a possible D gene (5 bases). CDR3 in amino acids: CASSETQGPYEQYF. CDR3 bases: TGTGCCAGCAGTGAAACCCAGGGCCCCTACGAGCAGTACTTC.